This T cell receptor (beta chain) was profiled in a study of T cells in tuberculosis. Study summary: A South African cohort included IGRA-negative adolescents, latently infected IGRA-positive adolescents and adults with active tuberculosis.

Notes on this clone: As yet, its antigen is unknown.

Study-level points and caveats: GMM-specific TCRs were nearer to active tuberculosis alpha repertoires, suggesting expansion. Shorter CDR3-alpha in active tuberculosis partly drove smaller distances.

The repertoire was sequenced with immunoSEQ multiplex PCR; TCRdb's copy has only in-frame clones and lacks some. This sample yields 25,000 to 35,000 clones, of which nearly 97% are seen a single time; approximately 2.5% belongs to the top ten. Trimming at V came to 4 bases and at J to 3 bases, leaving 7 bases not matched to a gene. This CDR3 is built from 16 residues. The germline V gene has CDR1 SGHDT and CDR2 YYEEEE. The sequencing input was PBMCs. The rearrangement joins TRBV5-6 to TRBJ1-3; 10 positions match TRBD1. The clonotype comes from a donor aged 10-29 years with latent tuberculosis or without tuberculosis infection. The CDR3 reads CASSRTGGYGGNTIYF. The CDR3 nucleotides are TGTGCCAGCAGCAGGACAGGGGGTTACGGTGGAAACACCATATATTTT.